Described below is a single TCR beta chain sequence and its context. Antigen specificity is unknown. The data derive from a study of T cell repertoires in cytomegalovirus infection. From the reads, TCRdb called clonotypes with MiXCR, one entry per CDR3 protein. The table has 900,000 to 950,000 distinct CDR3 sequences, approximately 32% seen once; the top ten hold about an eighth. This CDR3 has 14 amino acids. Trimming cost V 0 bases and J 2 bases, with 7 bases left between them. In germline, CDR1 is LGHNA, CDR2 YSLEER. The rearrangement uses TRBV4-3 and TRBJ1-2, with D tentatively TRBD1 (5 bases). Sequencing used cultured CD8+ T cells from PBMCs, obtained from culture after CMV antigen stimulation. This sequence was found in a human donor in good health (CMV status not recorded). Some clones in this sample may be carry-over from other donors' samples. CDR3 coding DNA: TGCGCCAGCAGCCAAGAATCAGGGAACTATGGCTACACCTTC. Its protein is CASSQESGNYGYTF.